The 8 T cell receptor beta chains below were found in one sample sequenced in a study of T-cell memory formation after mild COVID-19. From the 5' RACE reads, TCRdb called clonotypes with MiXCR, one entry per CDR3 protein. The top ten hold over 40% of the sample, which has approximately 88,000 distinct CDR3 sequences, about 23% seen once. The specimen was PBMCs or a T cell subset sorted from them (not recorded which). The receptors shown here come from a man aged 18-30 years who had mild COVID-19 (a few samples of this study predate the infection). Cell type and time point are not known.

CDR3 DNA: TGCGCCAGCAGTCAATCCCGGGGCCCCTACGAGCAGTACTTC. Translation: CASSQSRGPYEQYF. The chain carries TRBV23-1 and TRBJ2-7, with D perhaps being TRBD1 or TRBD2 (5 bases each). TRBV23-1 is filed as an ORF, its function uncertain. Trimming removed 0 bases from V and 2 bases from J, with 8 bases in between. The length of the CDR3 is 14 residues.

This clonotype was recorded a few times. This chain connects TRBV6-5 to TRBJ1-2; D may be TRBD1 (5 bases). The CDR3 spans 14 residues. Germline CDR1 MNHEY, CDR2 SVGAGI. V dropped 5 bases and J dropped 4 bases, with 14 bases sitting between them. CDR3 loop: CASSNRGATYGYTF. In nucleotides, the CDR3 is TGTGCCAGCAGTAATCGAGGGGCGACCTATGGCTACACCTTC.

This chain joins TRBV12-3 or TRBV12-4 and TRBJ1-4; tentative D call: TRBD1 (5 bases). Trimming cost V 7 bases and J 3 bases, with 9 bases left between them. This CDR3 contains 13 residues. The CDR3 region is CASKQGANEKLFF. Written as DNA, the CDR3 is TGTGCCAGCAAGCAGGGCGCTAATGAAAAACTGTTTTTT.

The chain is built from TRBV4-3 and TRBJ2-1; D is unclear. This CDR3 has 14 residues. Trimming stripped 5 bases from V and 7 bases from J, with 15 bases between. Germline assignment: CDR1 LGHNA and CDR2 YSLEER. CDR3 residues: CASSDLRGQNEQFF. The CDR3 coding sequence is TGCGCCAGCAGCGATCTTCGCGGTCAAAATGAGCAGTTCTTC.

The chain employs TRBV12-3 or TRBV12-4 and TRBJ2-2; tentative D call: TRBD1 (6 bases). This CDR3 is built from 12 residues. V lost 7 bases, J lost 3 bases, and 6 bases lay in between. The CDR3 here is CASKGDTGELFF. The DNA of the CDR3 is TGTGCCAGCAAGGGGGACACCGGGGAGCTGTTTTTT.

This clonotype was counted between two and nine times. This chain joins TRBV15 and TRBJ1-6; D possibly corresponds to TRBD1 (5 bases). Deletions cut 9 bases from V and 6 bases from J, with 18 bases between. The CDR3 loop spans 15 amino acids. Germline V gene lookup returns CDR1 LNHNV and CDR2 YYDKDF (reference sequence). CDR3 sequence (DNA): TGTGCCACAAGACGAGAAGACAGTCGTAATTCACCCCTCCACTTT. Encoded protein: CATRREDSRNSPLHF.

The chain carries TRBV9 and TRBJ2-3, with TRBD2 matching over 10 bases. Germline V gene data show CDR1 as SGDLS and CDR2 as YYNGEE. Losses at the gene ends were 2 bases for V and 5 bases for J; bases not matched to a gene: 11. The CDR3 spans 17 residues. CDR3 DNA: TGTGCCAGCAGCGTGGCCAGTAGCGGGGGGCGCGGAGATACGCAGTATTTT. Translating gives CASSVASSGGRGDTQYF.

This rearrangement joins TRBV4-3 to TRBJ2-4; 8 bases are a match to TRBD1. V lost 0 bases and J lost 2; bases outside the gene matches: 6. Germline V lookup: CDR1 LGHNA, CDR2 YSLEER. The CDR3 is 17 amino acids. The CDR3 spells CASSQDGQGVTKNIQYF. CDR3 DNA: TGCGCCAGCAGCCAAGATGGACAGGGTGTTACCAAAAACATTCAGTACTTC.